The 25 T cell receptor beta chains listed next were all sequenced from one sample in a study of T cell responses to AZD1222 COVID-19 vaccine. TCRdb's table, derived via immunoSEQ multiplex PCR, lists solely in-frame clones and lacks some. The data contain 99,000 or so clones, around 89% of them singletons. The material was peripheral blood, obtained on day 0 of AZD1222 vaccination. The receptors stem from an adult in good health.

The gene calls are TRBV10-1 and TRBJ2-7, with D unresolved. Germline values: CDR1 WNHNN, CDR2 SYGVQD (reference sequence). The V end lost 5 bases, the J end lost 1 base, and 6 bases lay between the germline ends. The CDR3 contains 12 residues. CDR3 protein: CASSSTSYEQYF. The CDR3, as DNA: TGCGCCAGCAGTTCCACATCCTACGAGCAGTACTTC.

CDR3 in DNA: TGTGCCAGCACCCTTTCCCTTAGCGGGGGCTACGAGCAGTACTTC. Translated, it gives CASTLSLSGGYEQYF. The V and J genes are TRBV6-5 and TRBJ2-7; 9 nucleotides agree with TRBD2. Trimming removed 7 bases from V and 3 bases from J; junction bases left unmatched: 10. The CDR3 length is 15 residues. Germline values: CDR1 MNHEY, CDR2 SVGAGI.

The V gene is TRBV4-2, the J gene TRBJ1-4; D is uncertain. The germline V gene has CDR1 LGHNA and CDR2 YNFKEQ. CDR3 length: 15 amino acids. Trimming took off 1 base at V and 5 bases at J, with 11 bases between the two ends. CDR3 sequence (DNA): TGTGCCAGCAGCCAAGTTCAGAACCTCAATGAAAAACTGTTTTTT. Amino acid sequence: CASSQVQNLNEKLFF.

The V and J genes are TRBV5-4 and TRBJ2-1; 11 nucleotides line up with TRBD2. The CDR3 contains 14 residues. CDR1 SGHNT and CDR2 YYREEE come from the germline V gene (reference sequence). The ends lost 4 bases at V and 9 bases at J; junction bases unmatched: 6. This CDR3 is CASSAGTSGFEQFF. In nucleotides, the CDR3 is TGTGCCAGCAGCGCGGGGACTAGCGGCTTTGAGCAGTTCTTC.

This clone appeared once. The chain uses TRBV6-1 and TRBJ2-3; either TRBD1 or TRBD2 may fit D (5 bases each). CDR1 and CDR2 from the germline V gene are MNHNS and SASEGT. The CDR3 sequence is 16 residues long. The V and J ends lost 4 bases and 2 bases respectively, with 16 bases between them. Here the CDR3 DNA reads TGTGCCAGCAGTGGTCAGATAGGGACCACCACAGATACGCAGTATTTT. Its translation: CASSGQIGTTTDTQYF.

The chain couples TRBV10-1 to TRBJ2-2, with D hard to call. The CDR3 totals 14 residues. Germline V CDR1 and CDR2: WNHNN, SYGVQD (reference sequence). V was pared by 7 bases and J by 6 bases, with 15 bases between. This CDR3 is CASKRNSDAGELFF. As DNA, the CDR3 is TGCGCCAGCAAAAGGAACTCTGACGCCGGGGAGCTGTTTTTT.

V gene TRBV28 combines with J gene TRBJ1-5; possible D gene TRBD1, 6 bases. CDR1 MDHEN and CDR2 SYDVKM come from the germline V gene. V lost 6 bases and J lost 6, with 12 bases in between. The CDR3 spans 13 residues. The CDR3 loop is CASSPVRGQPQHF. CDR3 bases: TGTGCCAGCAGCCCGGTCAGGGGTCAGCCCCAGCATTTT.

CDR3 region: CASGGRAAHEQYF. CDR3 coding DNA: TGTGCCAGCGGCGGCCGGGCTGCACACGAGCAGTACTTC. The chain recombines TRBV7-8 with TRBJ2-7; no firm D call. This CDR3 contains 13 residues. Germline loops: CDR1 SGHVS, CDR2 FQNEAQ. V gave up 8 bases and J gave up 5 bases, with 16 bases separating them.

The chain uses TRBV27 and TRBJ2-7, with TRBD2 as a possible D gene (7 bases). Germline CDR1 and CDR2: MNHEY and SMNVEV (reference sequence). Trimming removed 5 bases at V and 7 bases at J, with 30 bases between. The CDR3 loop spans 18 amino acids. CDR3 nucleotides: TGTGCCAGCAGTAGCACAGGGAGGACCGGTAGCGGGCCGGGAGAGCAGTACTTC. Protein sequence: CASSSTGRTGSGPGEQYF.

This rearrangement joins TRBV2 to TRBJ1-5; 7 positions match TRBD1. Germline values: CDR1 SNHLY, CDR2 FYNNEI. The ends lost 6 bases at V and 0 bases at J; junction bases unmatched: 2. The length of the CDR3 is 14 residues. The CDR3 protein is CASRRGRSNQPQHF. CDR3 coding DNA: TGTGCCAGCAGGAGGGGGCGTAGCAATCAGCCCCAGCATTTT.

The sample holds one count of this clone. The rearrangement joins TRBV24-1 to TRBJ2-3; the D is unclear. Germline CDR1 KGHDR, CDR2 SFDVKD. This CDR3 is built from 12 residues. With 9 bases removed from V and 0 bases from J, the gap between germline ends came to 6 bases. Here the CDR3 reads CATAASTDTQYF. CDR3 nucleotide sequence: TGTGCCACCGCGGCAAGCACAGATACGCAGTATTTT.

This chain connects TRBV6-2 or TRBV6-3 to TRBJ1-5; unclear D gene. The germline V and J ends were trimmed by 5 bases and 4 bases, with 9 bases remaining between them. There are 13 residues in the CDR3. The germline gives CDR1 MNHEY, CDR2 SVGEGT. In nucleotides, the CDR3 is TGTGCCAGCAGTCTGTCCTCTAATCAGCCCCAGCATTTT. It translates to CASSLSSNQPQHF.

The CDR3 bases are TGTGCCAGCAGCTCACAGGGTGCCGGGGAGCTGTTTTTT. Translation gives CASSSQGAGELFF. This chain connects TRBV11-3 to TRBJ2-2; a weak D match, TRBD1 (6 bases). Trimming pared 4 bases from V and 6 bases from J, leaving 9 bases between. Germline V CDR1 and CDR2: SGHNT, YENEEA. The CDR3 contains 13 residues.

The chain has TRBV20-1 and TRBJ2-1; D ambiguous. Germline V gene lookup returns CDR1 DFQATT and CDR2 SNEGSKA (reference sequence). The CDR3 runs 11 residues. The V gene lost 1 base and the J gene lost 15 bases, with 13 bases spanning the gap. CDR3 sequence reads: CSARGDTITFF. CDR3 nucleotides: TGCAGTGCTAGAGGGGATACAATTACGTTCTTC.

This chain links TRBV29-1 with TRBJ2-7; D may be TRBD1 (5 bases). V gave up 5 bases and J gave up 2 bases, with 10 bases separating them. The CDR3 covers 12 residues. Germline lookup yields CDR1 SQVTM and CDR2 ANQGSEA. The CDR3 DNA is TGCAGCGTTAACGACAGTACCTACGAGCAGTACTTC. As protein: CSVNDSTYEQYF.

The chain combines TRBV19 with TRBJ2-7; 8 positions agree with TRBD1. CDR1 is LNHDA and CDR2 is SQIVND in the germline V gene (reference sequence). This CDR3 comprises 15 residues. Trimming took 3 bases from V and 3 from J; bases not matched to a gene: 7. CDR3 residues: CASSIRGQEGYEQYF. CDR3 DNA: TGTGCCAGTAGTATCCGGGGACAGGAAGGCTACGAGCAGTACTTC.

CDR3: CASSRTGSWLQPQHF. The CDR3 DNA reads TGTGCCAGTAGTAGGACAGGGTCGTGGTTGCAGCCCCAGCATTTT. The chain combines TRBV19 with TRBJ1-5; 8 nucleotides agree with TRBD1. Germline V CDR1 and CDR2: LNHDA, SQIVND (reference sequence). This CDR3 region has 15 residues. The trim removed 4 bases at V and 7 bases at J, leaving 9 bases unmatched. The variable domain in full, with the rest retrieved from reference TRBV19 and TRBJ1-5, is DGGITQSPKYLFRKEGQNVTLSCEQNLNHDAMYWYRQDPGQGLRLIYYSQIVNDFQKGDIAEGYSVSREKKESFPLTVTSAQKNPTAFYLCASSRTGSWLQPQHFGDGTRLSIL.

The rearrangement uses TRBV2 and TRBJ2-3; 8 bases are a match to TRBD2. Trimming took 5 bases from V and 1 from J; bases not matched to a gene: 2. This CDR3 spans 14 amino acids. Germline values: CDR1 SNHLY, CDR2 FYNNEI. The CDR3 region is CASSLTSGTDTQYF. Written as DNA, the CDR3 is TGTGCCAGCAGTCTGACTAGCGGCACAGATACGCAGTATTTT.

V and J are TRBV25-1 and TRBJ2-2, with D perhaps given as TRBD1 or TRBD2 (5 bases each). V lost 4 bases to trimming and J lost 4 bases, with 13 bases between them. Germline assignment: CDR1 MGHDK and CDR2 SYGVNS. The CDR3 has 15 amino acids. DNA for the CDR3: TGTGCCAGCAGTGCCGGGACCTCGGGCACCGGGGAGCTGTTTTTT. Encoded protein: CASSAGTSGTGELFF. Variable domain in full (rest from reference TRBV25-1 and TRBJ2-2): EADIYQTPRYLVIGTGKKITLECSQTMGHDKMYWYQQDPGMELHLIHYSYGVNSTEKGDLSSESTVSRIRTEHFPLTLESARPSHTSQYLCASSAGTSGTGELFFGEGSRLTVL.

The V call is TRBV5-4, the J call TRBJ2-7; TRBD1 aligns across 7 bases. Germline V gene sequence: CDR1 SGHNT, CDR2 YYREEE (reference sequence). V was clipped by 3 bases and J by 0 bases; unmatched bases: 3. The CDR3 consists of 14 residues. CDR3 coding DNA: TGTGCCAGCAGCTCCGGGACAGACTCCTACGAGCAGTACTTC. Its translation: CASSSGTDSYEQYF. The whole variable domain, remainder taken from reference TRBV5-4 and TRBJ2-7, is ETGVTQSPTHLIKTRGQQVTLRCSSQSGHNTVSWYQQALGQGPQFIFQYYREEENGRGNFPPRFSGLQFPNYSSELNVNALELDDSALYLCASSSGTDSYEQYFGPGTRLTVT.

The V and J genes are TRBV5-1 and TRBJ2-3; 8 bases line up with TRBD2. V shed 1 base, J shed 2 bases, and the junction held 3 bases outside the gene matches. Germline CDR1 reads SGHRS; CDR2 reads YFSETQ. This CDR3 comprises 15 residues. CDR3 protein: CASSLTSGPTDTQYF. CDR3 DNA: TGCGCCAGCAGCTTGACTAGCGGACCCACAGATACGCAGTATTTT.

The rearrangement joins TRBV27 to TRBJ1-4, with a possible D match to TRBD1 (5 bases). The germline V gene encodes CDR1 MNHEY and CDR2 SMNVEV (reference sequence). V lost 5 bases, J lost 3 bases, and 19 bases lay in between. This CDR3 spans 17 amino acids. The CDR3 loop is CASSPGAGIRANEKLFF. In DNA, the CDR3 is TGTGCCAGCAGTCCCGGGGCAGGGATAAGGGCTAATGAAAAACTGTTTTTT.

This chain's CDR3 is CASGPVGTGYTF. Written as DNA, the CDR3 is TGTGCTAGTGGTCCCGTGGGGACTGGCTACACCTTC. The genes are TRBV12-5 and TRBJ1-2; TRBD1 is a possible D gene (5 bases). CDR1 and CDR2 from the germline V gene are LGHNT and FRNRAP. The CDR3 contains 12 residues. V was trimmed by 5 bases and J by 7 bases, leaving 11 bases between them.

The chain recombines TRBV21-1 with TRBJ1-3. TRBV21-1 is listed as a pseudogene. The CDR3 totals 10 residues. As DNA, the CDR3 is TGTGCCAGCACCCCCCCACCCGTATATTTT. Translating gives CASTPPPVYF.

CDR3 nucleotide sequence: TGTGCCAGCAGCACATTCCGAACAAACACCATATATTTT. Translating gives CASSTFRTNTIYF. This chain uses TRBV11-3 with TRBJ1-3; no reliable D call. The CDR3 is 13 residues long. The V gene lost 5 bases and the J gene lost 6 bases, with 11 bases spanning the gap. CDR1 is SGHNT, CDR2 YENEEA, per germline. Looking up the rest from reference TRBV11-3 and TRBJ1-3 gives the full variable domain: EAGVVQSPRYKIIEKKQPVAFWCNPISGHNTLYWYLQNLGQGPELLIRYENEEAVDDSQLPKDRFSAERLKGVDSTLKIQPAELGDSAVYLCASSTFRTNTIYFGEGSWLTVV.